This TCR beta chain was sequenced in a study of blood T cell repertoires in COVID-19. On the study more broadly: The study drew acute and convalescent COVID-19 samples from the United States, Italy and Spain. From T cells, B-cell-depleted T cells, or PBMCs came the material, which was cDNA or gDNA.

As processed by the authors: By means of reference gene primer amplification, nucleated cell counts were estimated. Generated by immunoSEQ multiplex PCR, the TCRdb table keeps only in-frame clones and is missing some. V and J calls plus clone size are reproduced from that table; the DNA served to infer D and trimming. The sample records about 150,000 clones, approximately 83% being singletons. This receptor was taken from a man between 70 and 80 years old who had recovered from COVID-19. The sample consisted of peripheral blood.

CDR3 amino acids: CASSIAEARNTEAFF. In DNA, the CDR3 is TGTGCCAGTAGTATAGCCGAGGCCAGGAACACTGAAGCTTTCTTT. The chain is built from TRBV19 and TRBJ1-1, with D uncertain. The ends were cut back, 1 base at V and 1 base at J, with 10 bases in the middle. This CDR3 is 15 amino acids long. Germline V gene sequence: CDR1 LNHDA, CDR2 SQIVND (reference sequence).